These 23 T cell receptor beta chains share one sample of origin, sequenced in a study of blood T cell repertoires in COVID-19. Data came from immunoSEQ multiplex PCR; TCRdb stores just in-frame clones and leaves some out. In the table there are about 150,000 clones, 86% of which are singletons. The sample was peripheral blood. All receptors come from a woman aged 65 to 85 with acute or convalescent COVID-19.

The J gene is TRBJ1-5, the V gene TRBV6-1; 8 positions agree with TRBD1. Trimming took 0 bases from V and 4 from J; bases not matched to a gene: 2. Germline V gene lookup returns CDR1 MNHNS and CDR2 SASEGT. The CDR3 is made up of 15 amino acids. CDR3 sequence reads: CASSEAHRGNQPQHF. The CDR3 coding sequence is TGTGCCAGCAGTGAAGCGCACAGGGGGAATCAGCCCCAGCATTTT.

CDR3 loop: CASSPRTPVSGLTYNEQFF. The CDR3 region has the DNA TGTGCCAGCAGTCCGAGAACCCCGGTGAGCGGACTAACCTACAATGAGCAGTTCTTC. This chain links TRBV6-6 with TRBJ2-1; the D gene is possibly TRBD2 (6 bases). Germline lookup yields CDR1 MNHNY and CDR2 SVGAGI (reference sequence). V was cut by 5 bases and J by 2 bases, with 25 bases left in between. There are 19 residues in the CDR3.

V is TRBV7-6 and J is TRBJ1-3, with a tentative D call TRBD1 (6 bases). The CDR3 spans 20 residues. Germline CDR1 reads SGHVS; CDR2 reads FNYEAQ. V dropped 0 bases and J dropped 3 bases, with 24 bases sitting between them. The CDR3 loop reads CASSLAREGDRTAFGNTIYF. The CDR3 DNA follows: TGTGCCAGCAGCTTAGCACGCGAGGGCGACAGGACAGCTTTTGGAAACACCATATATTTT.

The chain employs TRBV6-2 or TRBV6-3 and TRBJ2-7, with 9 nucleotides matching TRBD2. Germline V gives CDR1 MNHEY, CDR2 SVGEGT. The CDR3 runs 15 residues. Trimming removed 5 bases from V and 2 bases from J; junction bases left unmatched: 7. Here the CDR3 reads CASSHVAGEPYEQYF. CDR3 in DNA: TGTGCCAGCAGTCACGTAGCGGGGGAGCCCTACGAGCAGTACTTC.

V usage is TRBV7-9 and J usage is TRBJ1-4; no definite D call. Germline V gives CDR1 SEHNR, CDR2 FQNEAQ (reference sequence). With 1 base removed from V and 4 bases from J, the gap between germline ends came to 19 bases. The CDR3 has 18 amino acids. This CDR3 reads CASSLERLQAGYNEKLFF. The CDR3, as DNA: TGTGCCAGCAGCTTAGAACGTTTGCAGGCCGGATATAATGAAAAACTGTTTTTT.

V usage is TRBV6-5 and J usage is TRBJ1-3; D ambiguous. The CDR3 covers 11 residues. V was trimmed by 7 bases and J by 4 bases, leaving 5 bases between them. CDR1 MNHEY and CDR2 SVGAGI come from the germline V gene. This CDR3 is CASIQGNTIYF. The DNA of the CDR3 is TGTGCCAGCATACAGGGAAACACCATATATTTT.

V gene TRBV5-1 combines with J gene TRBJ2-5; the D gene is possibly TRBD2 (5 bases). This CDR3 spans 14 amino acids. Germline-derived CDR1 and CDR2 are SGHRS and YFSETQ. Trimming shortened V by 4 bases and J by 1 base, and 11 bases separated the two germline ends. The CDR3 sequence: CASSVAGIQETQYF. The CDR3 DNA reads TGCGCCAGCAGCGTGGCGGGTATCCAAGAGACCCAGTACTTC.

V is TRBV3-1 (or the pseudogene TRBV3-2) and J is TRBJ1-4; the D is unclear. Germline V gene data show CDR1 as LGHDT and CDR2 as YNNKEL (reference sequence). Trimming cost V 3 bases and J 6 bases, with 11 bases left between them. The CDR3 covers 14 residues. The CDR3 sequence: CASSHGGGYEKLFF. The CDR3 nucleotides read TGTGCCAGCAGCCACGGTGGAGGATATGAAAAACTGTTTTTT.

The chain uses TRBV12-3 or TRBV12-4 and TRBJ2-1; D gene ambiguous. The CDR3 is 12 amino acids. The V gene lost 4 bases and the J gene lost 6 bases, with 7 bases spanning the gap. CDR3 sequence reads: CASSSSPNEQFF. The DNA of the CDR3 is TGTGCCAGCAGTTCCAGTCCCAATGAGCAGTTCTTC.

V gene TRBV28 combines with J gene TRBJ2-1, with D possibly matching TRBD1 (6 bases). Deletions cut 5 bases from V and 3 bases from J, with 14 bases between. From germline, CDR1 is MDHEN and CDR2 SYDVKM. The CDR3 runs 15 residues. In DNA form, the CDR3 reads TGTGCCAGCAGTCTCCCGGGACACATCTACAATGAGCAGTTCTTC. This encodes CASSLPGHIYNEQFF.

The chain combines TRBV28 with TRBJ2-5, with a possible D match to TRBD2 (5 bases). The CDR3 loop spans 16 amino acids. The germline gives CDR1 MDHEN, CDR2 SYDVKM. V lost 6 bases and J 3 bases, leaving 20 bases between the germline ends. The CDR3 region has the DNA TGTGCCAGCAGACCGCCCTCGCTCGGGGTGGAAGAGACCCAGTACTTC. This gives the protein CASRPPSLGVEETQYF.

This clone has a single count. This chain uses TRBV18 with TRBJ1-2; perhaps TRBD1 as D (5 bases). This CDR3 contains 12 residues. Germline V gene lookup returns CDR1 KGHSH and CDR2 LQKENI. V was trimmed by 8 bases and J by 8 bases, leaving 15 bases between them. The CDR3 sequence: CASAGGGVGYTF. CDR3 DNA: TGTGCCAGCGCGGGGGGTGGTGTCGGCTACACCTTC.

The gene calls are TRBV6-2 or TRBV6-3 and TRBJ1-2; a possible D gene is TRBD1 (5 bases). The V end lost 2 bases, the J end lost 0 bases, and 10 bases lay between the germline ends. The CDR3 is made up of 15 amino acids. Per the germline V gene, CDR1 is MNHEY and CDR2 is SVGEGT. This CDR3 reads CASSYRGKPNYGYTF. CDR3 DNA: TGTGCCAGCAGTTACCGGGGGAAACCTAACTATGGCTACACCTTC.

The chain links TRBV19 to TRBJ2-1, with D possibly being TRBD2 (7 bases). This CDR3 has 15 amino acids. V lost 1 base and J 8 bases, leaving 15 bases between the germline ends. The germline CDR1 and CDR2 sequences are LNHDA and SQIVND (reference sequence). The CDR3 DNA reads TGTGCCAGTAGTATAGTGTACAGGGAGGGCGATGAGCAGTTCTTC. This gives the protein CASSIVYREGDEQFF. Together with reference TRBV19 and TRBJ2-1, the CDR3 gives the full variable domain: DGGITQSPKYLFRKEGQNVTLSCEQNLNHDAMYWYRQDPGQGLRLIYYSQIVNDFQKGDIAEGYSVSREKKESFPLTVTSAQKNPTAFYLCASSIVYREGDEQFFGPGTRLTVL.

The rearrangement joins TRBV10-3 to TRBJ2-2, with D tentatively TRBD2 (7 bases). The ends were cut back, 10 bases at V and 4 bases at J, with 25 bases in the middle. This CDR3 is 17 amino acids long. Germline loops: CDR1 ENHRY, CDR2 SYGVKD. The CDR3 DNA follows: TGTGCCACGGACAAAGGGGGGGCGGCGGGTAGCACCGGGGAGCTGTTTTTT. This translates into CATDKGGAAGSTGELFF.

This chain links TRBV4-3 with TRBJ1-1, with 8 bases matching TRBD1. The CDR3 consists of 15 residues. Germline CDR1 LGHNA, CDR2 YSLEER. V trimming: 2 bases; J trimming: 4 bases; junction bases outside the gene matches: 6. CDR3 sequence (DNA): TGCGCCAGCAGCCAACCTGGACAGGGAATCACTGAAGCTTTCTTT. Residues: CASSQPGQGITEAFF.

The chain combines TRBV4-1 with TRBJ1-4; the D is unclear. The CDR3 extends over 18 amino acids. CDR1 MGHRA and CDR2 YSYEKL come from the germline V gene. V lost 0 bases, J lost 8 bases, and 22 bases lay in between. CDR3 region: CASSQDLGASLGWEKLFF. Here the CDR3 DNA reads TGCGCCAGCAGCCAAGACTTGGGAGCTAGCTTGGGTTGGGAAAAACTGTTTTTT.

CDR3 amino acids: CASRPATGTAGELFF. CDR3 nucleotides: TGTGCCAGCAGGCCGGCCACAGGGACGGCCGGGGAGCTGTTTTTT. The chain employs TRBV5-5 and TRBJ2-2; D perhaps matches TRBD1 (6 bases). V lost 5 bases to trimming and J lost 6 bases, with 17 bases between them. From germline, CDR1 is SGHKS and CDR2 YYEKEE (reference sequence). The CDR3 runs 15 residues.

The table lists this clone with a count of one. The rearrangement uses TRBV5-1 and TRBJ1-6; unclear D gene. Germline V gene sequence: CDR1 SGHRS, CDR2 YFSETQ. The CDR3 runs to 14 residues. Trimming stripped 2 bases from V and 7 bases from J, with 10 bases between. CDR3 amino acids: CASSFYRTNSPLHF. The DNA of the CDR3 is TGCGCCAGCAGCTTTTACAGAACGAATTCACCCCTCCACTTT.

The chain employs TRBV4-2 and TRBJ2-2; unclear D gene. Trimming pared 1 base from V and 1 base from J, leaving 7 bases between. Germline values: CDR1 LGHNA, CDR2 YNFKEQ. This CDR3 has 15 residues. CDR3 in DNA: TGTGCCAGCAGCCAAGTTGAGAAGAACACCGGGGAGCTGTTTTTT. This sequence encodes CASSQVEKNTGELFF.

The chain employs TRBV19 and TRBJ1-6; 8 bases are a match to TRBD1. CDR1 LNHDA and CDR2 SQIVND come from the germline V gene (reference sequence). The CDR3 sequence is 15 residues long. J gave up 8 bases and V 5 bases, and 8 bases lay outside the gene matches. This chain's CDR3 is CASSLRTGRDSPLHF. The CDR3, as DNA: TGTGCCAGTAGTCTACGGACAGGGAGGGATTCACCCCTCCACTTT.

The rearrangement joins TRBV3-1 (or the pseudogene TRBV3-2) to TRBJ2-5; TRBD2 matches 15 bases. Germline CDR1 is LGHDT and CDR2 is YNNKEL (reference sequence). The ends lost 1 base at V and 11 bases at J; junction bases unmatched: 8. The CDR3 runs 16 residues. The CDR3, as DNA: TGTGCCAGCAGCCAAGGGAGGACTAGCGGGGGGGAACGGCAGTACTTC. It yields the protein CASSQGRTSGGERQYF.

This clone was seen just once. This chain joins TRBV7-2 and TRBJ2-1; 8 bases are a match to TRBD2. With V trimmed by 5 bases and J by 6 bases, 6 bases remained unmatched. Germline V lookup: CDR1 SGHTA, CDR2 FQGNSA. The CDR3 loop spans 14 amino acids. The DNA of the CDR3 is TGTGCCAGCAGCGCAGGACTAGCCTTCAATGAGCAGTTCTTC. The encoded protein is CASSAGLAFNEQFF.